The 10 T cell receptor beta chains given below trace back to one sample, sequenced in a study of cytomegalovirus exposure and HLA in healthy donors. Repertoires were generated with immunoSEQ multiplex PCR, while TCRdb's copy carries only in-frame clones and drops some. The table shows some 160,000 clones, with approximately 90% occurring only once. Sequencing used PBMCs. The receptors originated from a young man in good health and CMV-seronegative.

The chain combines TRBV7-9 with TRBJ1-5; D call uncertain. The length of the CDR3 is 13 residues. The V end was cut by 3 bases, the J end by 7 bases, with 10 bases between. Germline values: CDR1 SEHNR, CDR2 FQNEAQ (reference sequence). For the CDR3, the DNA is TGTGCCAGCAGCTTCTCGACTTCGCAGCCCCAGCATTTT. Translating gives CASSFSTSQPQHF.

This sequence joins TRBV5-1 and TRBJ2-5; D might be TRBD1 (6 bases). Per the germline V gene, CDR1 is SGHRS and CDR2 is YFSETQ. V lost 0 bases to trimming and J lost 4 bases, with 13 bases between them. CDR3 length equals 15 residues. CDR3 amino acids: CASSLEDSRGETQYF. In DNA, the CDR3 is TGCGCCAGCAGCTTGGAGGACAGTAGGGGAGAGACCCAGTACTTC.

This clone was detected only a few times. Mismatch with germline at one junction end may stem from a read error. The chain links TRBV2 to TRBJ1-1, with 7 bases identical to TRBD1. Per germline, CDR1 SNHLY and CDR2 FYNNEI. This CDR3 has 14 amino acids. CDR3 loop: CASNEQGIDTEAFF. The CDR3 nucleotides read TGTGCCAGCAATGAACAGGGGATAGACACTGAAGCTTTCTTT.

The chain joins TRBV6-5 to TRBJ1-5; possible D gene TRBD1, 5 bases. The germline gives CDR1 MNHEY, CDR2 SVGAGI. The germline V and J ends were trimmed by 2 bases and 1 base, with 9 bases remaining between them. The CDR3 is made up of 15 amino acids. CDR3 nucleotide sequence: TGTGCCAGCAGTTACGCCCGGGGGAGCAATCAGCCCCAGCATTTT. Translating it yields CASSYARGSNQPQHF.

V is TRBV28 and J is TRBJ1-5; TRBD1 agrees at 9 bases. The CDR3 runs 18 residues. The V gene end was trimmed by 5 bases and the J gene end by 0 bases; junction bases not matched to a gene: 11. CDR1 and CDR2 from the germline V gene are MDHEN and SYDVKM. The CDR3 bases are TGTGCCAGCAGTGCCCGGGGGACAGGGCCTTATAGCAATCAGCCCCAGCATTTT. Protein: CASSARGTGPYSNQPQHF.

J is TRBJ2-2 and V is TRBV18; 10 bases map to TRBD1. CDR1 and CDR2 from the germline V gene are KGHSH and LQKENI. Unmatched junction bases numbered 3, after V lost 3 bases and J lost 2 bases. There are 16 residues in the CDR3. In DNA, the CDR3 is TGTGCCAGCTCACCCCGGGACAGGGGAAACACCGGGGAGCTGTTTTTT. Protein sequence: CASSPRDRGNTGELFF. Based on the CDR3 plus reference TRBV18 and TRBJ2-2, the full variable domain is NAGVMQNPRHLVRRRGQEARLRCSPMKGHSHVYWYRQLPEEGLKFMVYLQKENIIDESGMPKERFSAEFPKEGPSILRIQQVVRGDSAAYFCASSPRDRGNTGELFFGEGSRLTVL.

The V call is TRBV28, the J call TRBJ1-2, with 7 bases that match TRBD1. CDR1 and CDR2 (germline): MDHEN, SYDVKM. This CDR3 contains 15 residues. Trimming removed 2 bases from V and 1 base from J; junction bases left unmatched: 4. CDR3 amino acids: CASSLKQGINYGYTF. CDR3 DNA: TGTGCCAGCAGTTTAAAACAGGGGATTAACTATGGCTACACCTTC.

The chain couples TRBV7-2 to TRBJ2-1; 9 nucleotides line up with TRBD1. This CDR3 comprises 13 residues. Germline CDR1 is SGHTA and CDR2 is FQGNSA. V trimming: 9 bases; J trimming: 3 bases; junction bases outside the gene matches: 3. CDR3 coding DNA: TGTGCCAGTCGGGACAGGGACTACAATGAGCAGTTCTTC. Its translation is CASRDRDYNEQFF.

V and J are TRBV7-9 and TRBJ1-3, with D maybe TRBD1 (5 bases). This CDR3 region has 15 residues. Trimming stripped 6 bases from V and 4 bases from J, with 16 bases between. Germline V gives CDR1 SEHNR, CDR2 FQNEAQ (reference sequence). CDR3 bases: TGTGCCAGCAGAACCGGGACTGCGGACGGAAACACCATATATTTT. Protein: CASRTGTADGNTIYF.

The chain carries TRBV7-2 and TRBJ1-3; D is unresolved. V was clipped by 1 base and J by 4 bases, with 14 bases between them. The CDR3 has 16 amino acids. Germline V CDR1 and CDR2: SGHTA, FQGNSA. CDR3 sequence reads: CASSLGSPNTGNTIYF. For the CDR3, the DNA is TGTGCCAGCAGCTTAGGTAGTCCCAATACGGGAAACACCATATATTTT.